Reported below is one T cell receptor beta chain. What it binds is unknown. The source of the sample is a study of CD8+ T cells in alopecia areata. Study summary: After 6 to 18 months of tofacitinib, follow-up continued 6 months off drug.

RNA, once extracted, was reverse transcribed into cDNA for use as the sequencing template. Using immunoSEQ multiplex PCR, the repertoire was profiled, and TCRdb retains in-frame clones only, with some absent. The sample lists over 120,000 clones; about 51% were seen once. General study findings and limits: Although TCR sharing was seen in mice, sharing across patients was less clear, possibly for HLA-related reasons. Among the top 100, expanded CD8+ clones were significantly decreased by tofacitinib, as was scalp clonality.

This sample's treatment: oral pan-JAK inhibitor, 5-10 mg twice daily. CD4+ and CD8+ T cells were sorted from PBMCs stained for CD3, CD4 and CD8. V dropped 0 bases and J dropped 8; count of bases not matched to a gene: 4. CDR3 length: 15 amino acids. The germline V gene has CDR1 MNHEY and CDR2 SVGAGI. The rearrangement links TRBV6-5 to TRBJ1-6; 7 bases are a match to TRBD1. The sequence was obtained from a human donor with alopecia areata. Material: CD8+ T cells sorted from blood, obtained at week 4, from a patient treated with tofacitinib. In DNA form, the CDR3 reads TGTGCCAGCAGTTACTCTATGACAGGGCATTCACCCCTCCACTTT. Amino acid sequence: CASSYSMTGHSPLHF.